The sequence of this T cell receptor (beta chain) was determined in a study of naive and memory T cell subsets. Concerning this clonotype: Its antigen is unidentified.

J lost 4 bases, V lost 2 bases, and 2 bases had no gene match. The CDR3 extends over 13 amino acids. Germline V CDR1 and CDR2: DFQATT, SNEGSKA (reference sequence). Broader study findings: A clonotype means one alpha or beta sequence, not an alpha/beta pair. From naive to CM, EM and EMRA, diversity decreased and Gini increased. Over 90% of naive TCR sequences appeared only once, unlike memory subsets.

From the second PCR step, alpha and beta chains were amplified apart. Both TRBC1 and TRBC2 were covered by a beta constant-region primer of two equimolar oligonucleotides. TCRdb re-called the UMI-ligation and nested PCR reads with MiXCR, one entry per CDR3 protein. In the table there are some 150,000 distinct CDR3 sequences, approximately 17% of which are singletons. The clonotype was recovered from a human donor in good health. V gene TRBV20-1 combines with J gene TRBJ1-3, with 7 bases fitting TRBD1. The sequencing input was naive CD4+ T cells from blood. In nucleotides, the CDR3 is TGCAGTGCTAGACAGGGGGGCGGAAACACCATATATTTT. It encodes CSARQGGGNTIYF.